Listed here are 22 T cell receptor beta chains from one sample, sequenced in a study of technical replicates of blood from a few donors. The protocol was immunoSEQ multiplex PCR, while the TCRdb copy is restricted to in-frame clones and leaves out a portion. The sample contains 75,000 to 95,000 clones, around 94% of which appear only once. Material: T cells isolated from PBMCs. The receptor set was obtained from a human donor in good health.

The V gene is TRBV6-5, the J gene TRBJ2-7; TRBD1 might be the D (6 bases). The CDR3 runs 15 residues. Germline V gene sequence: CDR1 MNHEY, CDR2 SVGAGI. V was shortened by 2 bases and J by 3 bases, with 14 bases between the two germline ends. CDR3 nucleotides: TGTGCCAGCAGTTACGCCCCGGGACACTTCTACGAGCAGTACTTC. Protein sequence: CASSYAPGHFYEQYF.

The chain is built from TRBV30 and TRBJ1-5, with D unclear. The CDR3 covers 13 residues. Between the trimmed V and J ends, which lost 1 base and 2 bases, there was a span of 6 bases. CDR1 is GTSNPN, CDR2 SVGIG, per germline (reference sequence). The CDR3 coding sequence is TGTGCCTGGAGTGCTGGAGGCAATCAGCCCCAGCATTTT. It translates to CAWSAGGNQPQHF. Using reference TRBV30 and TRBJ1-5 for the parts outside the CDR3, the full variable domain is SQTIHQWPATLVQPVGSPLSLECTVEGTSNPNLYWYRQAAGRGLQLLFYSVGIGQISSEVPQNLSASRPQDRQFILSSKKLLLSDSGFYLCAWSAGGNQPQHFGDGTRLSIL.

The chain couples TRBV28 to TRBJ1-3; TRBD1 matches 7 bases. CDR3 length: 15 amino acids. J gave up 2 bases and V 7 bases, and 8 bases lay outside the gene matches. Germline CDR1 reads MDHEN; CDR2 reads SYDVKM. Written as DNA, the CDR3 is TGTGCCAGCACCGACACAGGGGCAGCTGGAAACACCATATATTTT. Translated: CASTDTGAAGNTIYF.

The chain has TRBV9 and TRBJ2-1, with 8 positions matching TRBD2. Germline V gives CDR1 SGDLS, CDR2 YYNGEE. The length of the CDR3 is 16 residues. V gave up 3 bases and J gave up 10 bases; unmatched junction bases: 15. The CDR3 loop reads CASSEGAGVVYLEQFF. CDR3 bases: TGTGCCAGCAGCGAGGGAGCGGGAGTGGTTTATCTGGAGCAGTTCTTC.

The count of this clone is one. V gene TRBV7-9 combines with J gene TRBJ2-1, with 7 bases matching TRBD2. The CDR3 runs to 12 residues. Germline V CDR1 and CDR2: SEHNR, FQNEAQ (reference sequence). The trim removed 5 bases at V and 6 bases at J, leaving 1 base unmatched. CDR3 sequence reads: CASSERGNEQFF. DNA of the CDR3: TGTGCCAGCAGCGAGCGGGGCAATGAGCAGTTCTTC.

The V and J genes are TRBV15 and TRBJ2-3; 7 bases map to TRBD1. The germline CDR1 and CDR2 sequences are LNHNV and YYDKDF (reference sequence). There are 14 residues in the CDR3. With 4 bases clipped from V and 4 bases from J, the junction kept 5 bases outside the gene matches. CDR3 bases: TGTGCCACCAGCACAGACAGGGAAGCAGATACGCAGTATTTT. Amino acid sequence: CATSTDREADTQYF. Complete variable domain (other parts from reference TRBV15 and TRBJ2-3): DAMVIQNPRYQVTQFGKPVTLSCSQTLNHNVMYWYQQKSSQAPKLLFHYYDKDFNNEADTPDNFQSRRPNTSFCFLDIRSPGLGDTAMYLCATSTDREADTQYFGPGTRLTVL.

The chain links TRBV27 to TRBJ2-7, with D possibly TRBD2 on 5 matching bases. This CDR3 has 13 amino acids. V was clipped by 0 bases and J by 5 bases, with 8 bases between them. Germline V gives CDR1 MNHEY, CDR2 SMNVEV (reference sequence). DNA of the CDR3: TGTGCCAGCAGTTTATCGAGAGGGCACGAGCAGTACTTC. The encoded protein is CASSLSRGHEQYF.

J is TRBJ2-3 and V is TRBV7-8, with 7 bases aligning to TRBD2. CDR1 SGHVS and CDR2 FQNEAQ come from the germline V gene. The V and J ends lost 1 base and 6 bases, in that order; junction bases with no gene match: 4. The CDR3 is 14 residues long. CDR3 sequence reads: CASSLGVGGDTQYF. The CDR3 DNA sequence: TGTGCCAGCAGCTTAGGGGTGGGGGGGGATACGCAGTATTTT.

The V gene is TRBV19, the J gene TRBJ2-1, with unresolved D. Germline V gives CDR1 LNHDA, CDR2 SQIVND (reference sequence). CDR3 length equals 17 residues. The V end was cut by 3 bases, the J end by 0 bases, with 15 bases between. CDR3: CASSIPPPLDSYNEQFF. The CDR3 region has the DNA TGTGCCAGTAGTATCCCCCCACCGCTAGACTCCTACAATGAGCAGTTCTTC. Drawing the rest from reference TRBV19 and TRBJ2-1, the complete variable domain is DGGITQSPKYLFRKEGQNVTLSCEQNLNHDAMYWYRQDPGQGLRLIYYSQIVNDFQKGDIAEGYSVSREKKESFPLTVTSAQKNPTAFYLCASSIPPPLDSYNEQFFGPGTRLTVL.

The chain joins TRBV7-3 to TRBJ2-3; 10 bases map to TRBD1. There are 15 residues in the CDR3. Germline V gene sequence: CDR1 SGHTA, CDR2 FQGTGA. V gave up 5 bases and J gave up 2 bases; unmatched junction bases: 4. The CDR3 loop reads CASSRTGGATDTQYF. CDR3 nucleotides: TGTGCCAGCAGCCGGACAGGGGGGGCCACAGATACGCAGTATTTT.

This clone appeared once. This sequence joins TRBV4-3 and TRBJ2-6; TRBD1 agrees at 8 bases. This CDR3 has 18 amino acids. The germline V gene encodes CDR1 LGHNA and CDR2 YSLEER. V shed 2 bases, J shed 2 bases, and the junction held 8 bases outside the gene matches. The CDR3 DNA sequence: TGCGCCAGCAGCCAATTCCGGGACAGGCTACCTGGGGCCAACGTCCTGACTTTC. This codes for CASSQFRDRLPGANVLTF.

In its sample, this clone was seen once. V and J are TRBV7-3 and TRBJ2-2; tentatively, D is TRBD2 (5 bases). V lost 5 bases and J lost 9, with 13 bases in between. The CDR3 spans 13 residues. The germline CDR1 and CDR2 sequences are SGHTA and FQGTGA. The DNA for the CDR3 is TGTGCCAGCAGCCCAAATCGAGGGTGGGAGCTGTTTTTT. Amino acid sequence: CASSPNRGWELFF.

Here the CDR3 DNA reads TGCGCCAGCAGGATACTAGCGGGAGGGGGGAATGAGCAGTTCTTC. Protein sequence: CASRILAGGGNEQFF. J is TRBJ2-1 and V is TRBV10-2; TRBD2 matches 13 bases. Per the germline V gene, CDR1 is WSHSY and CDR2 is SAAADI. The CDR3 is made up of 15 amino acids. J gave up 7 bases and V 6 bases, and 6 bases lay outside the gene matches.

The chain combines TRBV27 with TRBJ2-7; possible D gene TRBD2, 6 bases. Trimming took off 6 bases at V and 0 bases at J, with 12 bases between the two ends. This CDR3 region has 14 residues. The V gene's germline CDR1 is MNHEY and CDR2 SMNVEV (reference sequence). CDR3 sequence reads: CASSLARNSYEQYF. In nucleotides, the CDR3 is TGTGCCAGCAGCCTAGCGAGAAACTCCTACGAGCAGTACTTC.

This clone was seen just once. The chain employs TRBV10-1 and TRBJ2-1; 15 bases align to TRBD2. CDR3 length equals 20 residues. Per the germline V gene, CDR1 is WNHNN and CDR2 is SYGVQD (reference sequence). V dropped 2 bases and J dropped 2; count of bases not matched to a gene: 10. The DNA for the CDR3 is TGCGCCAGCAGTGAGCCCTCGGGACTAGCGGGAGGTCCCCCCTACAATGAGCAGTTCTTC. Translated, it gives CASSEPSGLAGGPPYNEQFF.

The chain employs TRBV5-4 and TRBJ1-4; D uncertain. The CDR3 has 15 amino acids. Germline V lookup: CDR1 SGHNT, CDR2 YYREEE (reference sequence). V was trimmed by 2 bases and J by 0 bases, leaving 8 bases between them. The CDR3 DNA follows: TGTGCCAGCAGCTTCTCGGTGGCAACTAATGAAAAACTGTTTTTT. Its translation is CASSFSVATNEKLFF.

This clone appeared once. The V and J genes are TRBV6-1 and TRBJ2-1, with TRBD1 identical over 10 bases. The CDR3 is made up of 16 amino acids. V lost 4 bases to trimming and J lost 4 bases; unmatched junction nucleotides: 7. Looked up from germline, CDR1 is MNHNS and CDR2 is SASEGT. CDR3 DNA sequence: TGTGCCAGCAGTGGACTTTGGGACAGGGGTTACAATGAGCAGTTCTTC. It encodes CASSGLWDRGYNEQFF.

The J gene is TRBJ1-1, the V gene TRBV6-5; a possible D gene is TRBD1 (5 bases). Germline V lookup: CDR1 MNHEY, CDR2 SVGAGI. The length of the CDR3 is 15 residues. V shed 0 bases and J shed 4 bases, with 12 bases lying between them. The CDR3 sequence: CASSYSRGGFTEAFF. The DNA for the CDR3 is TGTGCCAGCAGTTACTCCCGGGGGGGGTTCACTGAAGCTTTCTTT.

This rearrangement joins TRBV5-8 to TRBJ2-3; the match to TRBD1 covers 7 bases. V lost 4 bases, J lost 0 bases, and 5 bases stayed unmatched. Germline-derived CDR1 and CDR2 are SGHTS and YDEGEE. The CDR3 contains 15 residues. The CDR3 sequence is CASSDGQVSTDTQYF. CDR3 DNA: TGTGCCAGCAGCGATGGACAGGTTAGCACAGATACGCAGTATTTT.

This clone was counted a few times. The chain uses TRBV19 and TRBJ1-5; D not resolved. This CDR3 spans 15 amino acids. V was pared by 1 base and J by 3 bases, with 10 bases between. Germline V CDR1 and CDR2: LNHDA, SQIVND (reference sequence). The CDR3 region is CASSIGRSNNQPQHF. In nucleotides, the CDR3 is TGTGCCAGTAGTATAGGGAGGAGTAACAATCAGCCCCAGCATTTT.

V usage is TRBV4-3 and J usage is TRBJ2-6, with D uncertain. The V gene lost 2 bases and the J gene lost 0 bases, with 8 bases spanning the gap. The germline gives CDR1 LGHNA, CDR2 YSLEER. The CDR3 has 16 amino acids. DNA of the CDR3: TGCGCCAGCAGCCAAACAGTAAGCTCTGGGGCCAACGTCCTGACTTTC. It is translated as CASSQTVSSGANVLTF.

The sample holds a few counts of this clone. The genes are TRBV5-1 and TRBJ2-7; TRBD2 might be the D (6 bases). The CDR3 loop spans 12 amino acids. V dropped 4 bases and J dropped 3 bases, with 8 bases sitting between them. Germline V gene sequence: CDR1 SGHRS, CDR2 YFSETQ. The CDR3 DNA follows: TGCGCCAGCAGCCAGGGAGGCTACGAGCAGTACTTC. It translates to CASSQGGYEQYF.